This T cell receptor (beta chain) was documented in a study of PD-1 blockade in classical Hodgkin lymphoma. Some clones are missing from TCRdb's copy, which holds only in-frame ones; the method was immunoSEQ multiplex PCR. The sample lists around 65,000 clones, nearly 90% occurring once. The germline V and J ends were trimmed by 0 bases and 5 bases, with 11 bases remaining between them. CDR1 and CDR2 from the germline V gene are SGHRS and YFSETQ. The CDR3 runs to 15 residues. General observations from the study: CD4+ TCR diversity, unlike CD8+, climbed significantly by C4D1. Anyone who began nivolumab under 1 year after ASCT was excluded.

Details on this clone: Its target is not known. Other nucleotide sequences from this sample produce the same CDR3.

The time point: cycle 4 day 1 (C4D1), after less than 7 weeks of nivolumab. There was relapse after autologous stem cell transplantation in every patient, and there was variation in brentuximab vedotin exposure. Patients reached a best response of complete response, partial response or progressive disease. The J gene is TRBJ2-2, the V gene TRBV5-1; possibly TRBD1 or TRBD2 for D (6 bases each). Sequencing used peripheral blood mononuclear cells (PBMCs), obtained before the fourth cycle of nivolumab. This sequence was found in a human donor with classical Hodgkin lymphoma. CDR3 loop: CASSLVGGGTGELFF. The CDR3, as DNA: TGCGCCAGCAGCTTGGTCGGGGGCGGTACCGGGGAGCTGTTTTTT.